This is a list of T cell receptor beta chains from one sample in a study of T cells in Graves' hyperthyroidism and ophthalmopathy. MiXCR, run by TCRdb on the multiplex PCR reads, gives a single entry per CDR3 protein. Of around 340,000 distinct CDR3 sequences listed, 15% to 20% are singletons. The source material was blood. The receptors here all came from a middle-aged woman with Graves' ophthalmopathy. Both conserved end residues are part of each CDR3. Fields, in order: D gene, V gene, clone size, J gene, CDR3 DNA, CDR3 protein. D genes are given only for firm matches. For some rows the clone size is stated as once, few or many, or as a class when expanded; others skip it.

D: -
V: TRBV30
size: many
J: TRBJ1-2
DNA: TGTGCCTGGATAATACACTCCTATGGCTACACCTTC
CDR3: CAWIIHSYGYTF

D: TRBD2
V: TRBV7-2
size: many
J: TRBJ2-2
DNA: TGTGCCAGCAGCTTATCGGCGGGAGGGAACACCGGGGAGCTGTTTTTT
CDR3: CASSLSAGGNTGELFF

D: TRBD2
V: TRBV2
size: many
J: TRBJ2-5
DNA: TGTGCCACGACTAGCGGGTGGGAGACCCAGTACTTC
CDR3: CATTSGWETQYF

D: -
V: TRBV24-1
size: many
J: TRBJ2-5
DNA: TGTGCCACCAGTGATCCCCTGGTGGGGAGACAAGAGACCCAGTACTTC
CDR3: CATSDPLVGRQETQYF

D: -
V: TRBV7-9
size: many
J: TRBJ2-7
DNA: TGTGCCAGCACCCAAAGAGGTGGTTTTGACGAGCAGTACTTC
CDR3: CASTQRGGFDEQYF

D: -
V: TRBV30
size: many
J: TRBJ1-5
DNA: TGTGCCTGGAGTGTGGCAGGGGATCAGCCCCAGCATTTT
CDR3: CAWSVAGDQPQHF

D: -
V: TRBV28
size: -
J: TRBJ2-7
DNA: TGTGCCAGCAGGCTAAATTCATCCAGGAGGGTCTACGAGCAGTGCTTC
CDR3: CASRLNSSRRVYEQCF

D: -
V: TRBV20-1
size: many
J: TRBJ2-7
DNA: TGCAGTGCTAGAGATGGGGCAAGGGTCTCCTACGAGCAGTACTTC
CDR3: CSARDGARVSYEQYF

D: TRBD2
V: TRBV6-2/TRBV6-3
size: -
J: TRBJ2-2
DNA: TGTGCCAGCACCCTAGCGGGAGGGCCAGGAACCGGGGAGCTGTTTTTT
CDR3: CASTLAGGPGTGELFF

D: TRBD2
V: TRBV4-1
size: -
J: TRBJ2-7
DNA: TGCGCCAGCAGCCCCCCAGGGAGGGTCTACGAGCAGTACTTC
CDR3: CASSPPGRVYEQYF

D: -
V: TRBV6-5
size: many
J: TRBJ1-2
DNA: TGTGCCAGCAGTCGCGGACAATACTATGGCTACACCTTC
CDR3: CASSRGQYYGYTF

D: TRBD1
V: TRBV6-5
size: many
J: TRBJ2-7
DNA: TGTGCCAGCAGTTATGGCAGGGGGCCATACGAGCAGTACTTC
CDR3: CASSYGRGPYEQYF

D: -
V: TRBV19
size: many
J: TRBJ1-5
DNA: TGTGCCAGTAGTATTACAGGGAACCAGCCCCAGCATTTT
CDR3: CASSITGNQPQHF